These 2 T cell receptor beta chains came from one sample sequenced in a study of blood T cell repertoires in COVID-19. TCRdb keeps only in-frame clones here, not all; method: immunoSEQ multiplex PCR. Of about 75,000 clones detected, 75% to 85% appear once; the ten largest clones hold approximately 5%. The sequencing input was peripheral blood. These receptors were collected from a woman aged 80 or older with active or convalescent COVID-19.

The chain employs TRBV7-2 and TRBJ2-7; TRBD1 aligns across 7 bases. The germline V gene has CDR1 SGHTA and CDR2 FQGNSA. The CDR3 is made up of 15 amino acids. Unmatched junction bases numbered 5, after V lost 1 base and J lost 2 bases. The CDR3 sequence is CASSLVYQGAYEQYF. CDR3 DNA: TGTGCCAGCAGCTTAGTCTACCAGGGGGCCTACGAGCAGTACTTC.

The V and J genes are TRBV6-2 or TRBV6-3 and TRBJ2-1; 10 positions agree with TRBD2. V shed 0 bases, J shed 7 bases, and the junction held 18 bases outside the gene matches. The CDR3 spans 20 residues. From germline, CDR1 is MNHEY and CDR2 SVGEGT. CDR3 DNA: TGTGCCAGCAGTTACTCCAGGCTGTCTAGCGGGAGCCGACGCGCAAATGAGCAGTTCTTC. This encodes CASSYSRLSSGSRRANEQFF.